Sequencing of this TCR beta chain was carried out in a study of blood T cell repertoires in COVID-19. For the study at large: Both acute and convalescent COVID-19 samples were obtained from the United States, Italy and Spain.

Using immunoSEQ multiplex PCR, the repertoire was profiled, and TCRdb retains in-frame clones only, with some absent. Of over 200,000 clones listed, 84% are singletons. Germline V lookup: CDR1 MNHEY, CDR2 SMNVEV (reference sequence). The CDR3 runs to 18 residues. V gave up 0 bases and J gave up 0 bases; unmatched junction bases: 3. The chain has TRBV27 and TRBJ2-6, with 9 bases identical to TRBD2. Sequenced input: peripheral blood. The TCR originated in an elderly woman with active or convalescent COVID-19. The chain's CDR3 is CASSLSTAGGSGANVLTF. CDR3 nucleotides: TGTGCCAGCAGTTTATCGACAGCGGGGGGCTCTGGGGCCAACGTCCTGACTTTC.